This TCR beta chain was sequenced during a study of cytomegalovirus exposure and HLA in healthy donors. Across the study: Some 90 million unique TCRs from HLA-typed donors were held in an early data release. Study-wide points: Another analysis was done later, and it associated roughly 15,000 TCR beta sequences with HLA alleles at 0.05 false discovery rate. Most TCR beta V segments were productive about 87% or about 30% of the time in an earlier analysis.

Amplification used 60 Vbeta primers and 13 Jbeta primers. TCRdb keeps only in-frame clones here, not all; method: immunoSEQ multiplex PCR. The sample includes 170,000 or so clones, roughly 80% seen only once; the top ten take around 0.37%. It was healthy bone marrow donors who served as donors. V dropped 7 bases and J dropped 4 bases, with 12 bases sitting between them. Per germline, CDR1 SNHLY and CDR2 FYNNEI. This CDR3 has 13 amino acids. Regarding this clone: Its matching antigen is unknown.

The TCR was taken from a boy aged 2 to 10 in good health and CMV-seronegative. The chain recombines TRBV2 with TRBJ2-3; a possible D gene is TRBD2 (5 bases). Sequencing was done on a sample of PBMCs. The CDR3 DNA reads TGTGCCAGCACCCAGGAGGACGCAGATACGCAGTATTTT. Translation gives CASTQEDADTQYF.